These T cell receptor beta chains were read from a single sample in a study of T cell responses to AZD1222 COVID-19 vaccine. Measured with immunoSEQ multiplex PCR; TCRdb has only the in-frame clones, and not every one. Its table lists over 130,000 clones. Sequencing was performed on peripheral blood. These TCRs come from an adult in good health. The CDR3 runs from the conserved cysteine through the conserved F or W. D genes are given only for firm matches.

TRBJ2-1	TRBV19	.	CASSIDVGRPNEQFF	TGTGCCAGTAGTATAGATGTGGGACGGCCAAATGAGCAGTTCTTC
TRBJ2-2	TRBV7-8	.	CASSSPGDAKNTGELFF	TGTGCCAGCAGCTCCCCAGGGGACGCCAAGAACACCGGGGAGCTGTTTTTT
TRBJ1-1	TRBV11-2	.	CASSLIGQTNTEAFF	TGTGCCAGCAGCTTAATAGGTCAGACGAACACTGAAGCTTTCTTT
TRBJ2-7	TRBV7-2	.	CASSLDSGSEQYF	TGTGCCAGCAGCTTAGATTCAGGGTCCGAGCAGTACTTC
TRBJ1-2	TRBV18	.	CASSPPPGLGGYTF	TGTGCCAGCTCACCACCTCCCGGGCTCGGAGGCTACACCTTC
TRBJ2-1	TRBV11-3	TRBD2	CASSLARGGNEQFF	TGTGCCAGCAGCTTAGCGCGGGGGGGGAATGAGCAGTTCTTC
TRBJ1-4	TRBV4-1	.	CASSQQEVGEKLFF	TGCGCCAGCAGCCAACAGGAGGTAGGGGAAAAACTGTTTTTT
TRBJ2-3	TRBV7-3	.	CASSSGPSTDTQYF	TGTGCCAGCAGCTCGGGACCTAGCACAGATACGCAGTATTTT
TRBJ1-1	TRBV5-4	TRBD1	CASSRPGTGFGMNTEAFF	TGTGCCAGCAGCCGACCCGGGACAGGGTTCGGGATGAACACTGAAGCTTTCTTT
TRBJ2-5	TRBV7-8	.	CASSLGSEIHPLQETQYF	TGTGCCAGCAGCTTAGGCTCGGAAATCCACCCCCTACAAGAGACCCAGTACTTC
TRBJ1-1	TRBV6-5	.	CASSYPRGRWNTEAFF	TGTGCCAGCAGTTACCCAAGAGGCAGATGGAACACTGAAGCTTTCTTT
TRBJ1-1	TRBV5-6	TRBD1	CASSPDTGQGNTEAFF	TGTGCCAGCAGCCCAGACACGGGACAGGGGAACACTGAAGCTTTCTTT
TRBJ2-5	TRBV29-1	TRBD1	CSVERSGGAGETQYF	TGCAGCGTTGAAAGGTCAGGGGGCGCGGGAGAGACCCAGTACTTC
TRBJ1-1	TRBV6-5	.	CATRPGSLAEAFF	TGTGCCACCCGCCCGGGGTCCCTCGCTGAAGCTTTCTTT
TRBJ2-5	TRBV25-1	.	CASTRLGGQETQYF	TGTGCCAGCACCAGACTAGGTGGGCAAGAGACCCAGTACTTC
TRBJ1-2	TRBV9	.	CASSVGSVRDSGLFGYTF	TGTGCCAGCAGCGTAGGTAGTGTGCGGGACTCAGGGTTATTTGGCTACACCTTC
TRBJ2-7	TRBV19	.	CATGLAPTYEQYF	TGTGCCACTGGACTTGCACCAACCTACGAGCAGTACTTC
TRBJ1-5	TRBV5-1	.	CASSGMYSNQPQHF	TGCGCCAGCAGCGGGATGTATAGCAATCAGCCCCAGCATTTT
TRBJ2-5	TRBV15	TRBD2	CATSTGLAEQETQYF	TGTGCCACCAGCACCGGACTAGCGGAACAAGAGACCCAGTACTTC
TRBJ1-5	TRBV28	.	CASSFLVNQPQHF	TGTGCCAGCAGTTTCCTAGTCAATCAGCCCCAGCATTTT
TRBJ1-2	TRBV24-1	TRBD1	CATILTGANYGYTF	TGTGCCACCATTCTGACAGGGGCTAACTATGGCTACACCTTC
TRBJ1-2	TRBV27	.	CASSSSGGRVYGYTF	TGTGCCAGCAGTTCGTCCGGGGGGCGAGTCTATGGCTACACCTTC
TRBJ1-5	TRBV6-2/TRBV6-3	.	CASSYLNRNQPQHF	TGTGCCAGCAGTTATTTAAACAGAAATCAGCCCCAGCATTTT
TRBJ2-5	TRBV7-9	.	CASSFRRTRGGPRQETQYF	TGTGCCAGCAGCTTCCGGCGAACTCGCGGGGGCCCGAGGCAAGAGACCCAGTACTTC
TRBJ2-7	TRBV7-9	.	CASSQRAEGRYEQYF	TGTGCCAGCAGCCAACGCGCGGAAGGTCGCTACGAGCAGTACTTC
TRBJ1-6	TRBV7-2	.	CASSLQNSYNSPLHF	TGTGCCAGCAGCTTGCAGAACTCCTATAATTCACCCCTCCACTTT
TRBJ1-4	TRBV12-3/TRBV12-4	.	CASSFRANEKLFF	TGTGCCAGCAGTTTCCGGGCTAATGAAAAACTGTTTTTT
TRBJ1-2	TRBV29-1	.	CSVEDGRGYGYTF	TGCAGCGTTGAAGATGGGAGGGGCTATGGCTACACCTTC
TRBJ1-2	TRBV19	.	CASSRTADDYGYTF	TGTGCCAGTAGTAGGACAGCTGATGACTATGGCTACACCTTC
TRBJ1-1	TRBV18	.	CASSRGSGDTEAFF	TGTGCCAGCTCGAGGGGATCCGGGGACACTGAAGCTTTCTTT
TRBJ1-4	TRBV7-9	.	CASSWEGAGLFF	TGTGCCAGCAGCTGGGAAGGGGCGGGACTGTTTTTT
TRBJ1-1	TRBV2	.	CASSEEAGITEAFF	TGTGCCAGCAGTGAAGAGGCAGGGATCACTGAAGCTTTCTTT
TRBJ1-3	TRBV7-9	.	CASSSPRGGVSGNTIYF	TGTGCCAGCAGTTCACCCCGGGGCGGTGTCTCTGGAAACACCATATATTTT
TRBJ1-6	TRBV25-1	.	CASSEGEDYDSPLHF	TGTGCCAGCAGTGAGGGGGAAGACTATGATTCACCCCTCCACTTT
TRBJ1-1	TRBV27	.	CASSPRFEESEAFF	TGTGCCAGCAGTCCCCGGTTCGAGGAGAGTGAAGCTTTCTTT
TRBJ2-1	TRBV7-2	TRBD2	CASSPAGGGVYNEQFF	TGTGCCAGCAGCCCGGCGGGGGGGGGAGTCTACAATGAGCAGTTCTTC
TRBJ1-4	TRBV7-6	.	CASSPLPSGEKLFF	TGTGCCAGCAGCCCCCTGCCAAGCGGGGAAAAACTGTTTTTT
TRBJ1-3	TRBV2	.	CATSSLRSGNTIYF	TGTGCCACCTCTAGTCTCCGCTCTGGAAACACCATATATTTT
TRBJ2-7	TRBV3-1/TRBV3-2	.	CASSQDLVISSYEQYF	TGTGCCAGCAGCCAAGATCTGGTAATTAGCTCCTACGAGCAGTACTTC
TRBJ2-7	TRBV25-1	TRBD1	CASEAPTGIDEQYF	TGTGCCAGCGAGGCCCCGACAGGGATCGACGAGCAGTACTTC
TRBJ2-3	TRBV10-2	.	CASSSTGAGTDTQYF	TGCGCCAGCAGTAGCACGGGGGCTGGCACAGATACGCAGTATTTT
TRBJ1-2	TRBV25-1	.	CASSEWGAYGYTF	TGTGCCAGCAGTGAATGGGGGGCCTATGGCTACACCTTC
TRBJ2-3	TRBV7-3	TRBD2	CASSLGIAGGTDTQYF	TGTGCCAGCAGCTTAGGGATAGCGGGGGGCACAGATACGCAGTATTTT
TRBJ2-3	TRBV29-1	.	CSVEGQVDTQYF	TGCAGCGTTGAAGGGCAGGTGGATACGCAGTATTTT
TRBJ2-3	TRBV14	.	CASSRGGGSADTQYF	TGTGCCAGCAGCCGTGGGGGGGGCTCGGCAGATACGCAGTATTTT
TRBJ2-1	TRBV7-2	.	CASSLSSGSYNEQFF	TGTGCCAGCAGCTTAAGCTCTGGGTCCTACAATGAGCAGTTCTTC
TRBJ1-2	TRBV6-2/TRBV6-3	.	CASTPDGLYGYTF	TGTGCCAGCACCCCGGACGGACTCTATGGCTACACCTTC
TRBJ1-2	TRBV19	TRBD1	CASSAPGQGPPGYGYTF	TGTGCCAGTAGTGCTCCGGGACAGGGCCCCCCTGGCTATGGCTACACCTTC
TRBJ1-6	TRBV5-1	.	CASSLEAELNSPLHF	TGCGCCAGCAGCTTGGAGGCGGAACTGAATTCACCCCTCCACTTT
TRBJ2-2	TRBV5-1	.	CASSLVSASSGELFF	TGCGCCAGCAGCTTGGTCTCGGCTAGCTCCGGGGAGCTGTTTTTT
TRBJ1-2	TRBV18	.	CASSPISEGTNYGYTF	TGTGCCAGCTCACCAATCTCAGAGGGTACTAACTATGGCTACACCTTC
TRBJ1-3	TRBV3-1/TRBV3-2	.	CASSQEWGTSGNTIYF	TGTGCCAGCAGCCAAGAGTGGGGCACCTCTGGAAACACCATATATTTT
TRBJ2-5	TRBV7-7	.	CASSFQGGSRETQYF	TGTGCCAGCAGCTTCCAGGGAGGTTCCAGAGAGACCCAGTACTTC
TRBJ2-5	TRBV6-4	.	CASPRREETQYF	TGTGCCAGCCCTAGGCGGGAAGAGACCCAGTACTTC
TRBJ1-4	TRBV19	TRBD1	CASSSGTVATNEKLFF	TGTGCCAGTAGTTCCGGGACAGTTGCAACTAATGAAAAACTGTTTTTT
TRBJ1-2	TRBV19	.	CASSTRRGNYGYSF	TGTGCCAGTAGTACCCGGAGGGGGAACTATGGCTACTCCTTC
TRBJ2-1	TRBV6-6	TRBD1	CASSTGTGFHNEQFF	TGTGCCAGCAGTACCGGGACAGGGTTTCACAATGAGCAGTTCTTC